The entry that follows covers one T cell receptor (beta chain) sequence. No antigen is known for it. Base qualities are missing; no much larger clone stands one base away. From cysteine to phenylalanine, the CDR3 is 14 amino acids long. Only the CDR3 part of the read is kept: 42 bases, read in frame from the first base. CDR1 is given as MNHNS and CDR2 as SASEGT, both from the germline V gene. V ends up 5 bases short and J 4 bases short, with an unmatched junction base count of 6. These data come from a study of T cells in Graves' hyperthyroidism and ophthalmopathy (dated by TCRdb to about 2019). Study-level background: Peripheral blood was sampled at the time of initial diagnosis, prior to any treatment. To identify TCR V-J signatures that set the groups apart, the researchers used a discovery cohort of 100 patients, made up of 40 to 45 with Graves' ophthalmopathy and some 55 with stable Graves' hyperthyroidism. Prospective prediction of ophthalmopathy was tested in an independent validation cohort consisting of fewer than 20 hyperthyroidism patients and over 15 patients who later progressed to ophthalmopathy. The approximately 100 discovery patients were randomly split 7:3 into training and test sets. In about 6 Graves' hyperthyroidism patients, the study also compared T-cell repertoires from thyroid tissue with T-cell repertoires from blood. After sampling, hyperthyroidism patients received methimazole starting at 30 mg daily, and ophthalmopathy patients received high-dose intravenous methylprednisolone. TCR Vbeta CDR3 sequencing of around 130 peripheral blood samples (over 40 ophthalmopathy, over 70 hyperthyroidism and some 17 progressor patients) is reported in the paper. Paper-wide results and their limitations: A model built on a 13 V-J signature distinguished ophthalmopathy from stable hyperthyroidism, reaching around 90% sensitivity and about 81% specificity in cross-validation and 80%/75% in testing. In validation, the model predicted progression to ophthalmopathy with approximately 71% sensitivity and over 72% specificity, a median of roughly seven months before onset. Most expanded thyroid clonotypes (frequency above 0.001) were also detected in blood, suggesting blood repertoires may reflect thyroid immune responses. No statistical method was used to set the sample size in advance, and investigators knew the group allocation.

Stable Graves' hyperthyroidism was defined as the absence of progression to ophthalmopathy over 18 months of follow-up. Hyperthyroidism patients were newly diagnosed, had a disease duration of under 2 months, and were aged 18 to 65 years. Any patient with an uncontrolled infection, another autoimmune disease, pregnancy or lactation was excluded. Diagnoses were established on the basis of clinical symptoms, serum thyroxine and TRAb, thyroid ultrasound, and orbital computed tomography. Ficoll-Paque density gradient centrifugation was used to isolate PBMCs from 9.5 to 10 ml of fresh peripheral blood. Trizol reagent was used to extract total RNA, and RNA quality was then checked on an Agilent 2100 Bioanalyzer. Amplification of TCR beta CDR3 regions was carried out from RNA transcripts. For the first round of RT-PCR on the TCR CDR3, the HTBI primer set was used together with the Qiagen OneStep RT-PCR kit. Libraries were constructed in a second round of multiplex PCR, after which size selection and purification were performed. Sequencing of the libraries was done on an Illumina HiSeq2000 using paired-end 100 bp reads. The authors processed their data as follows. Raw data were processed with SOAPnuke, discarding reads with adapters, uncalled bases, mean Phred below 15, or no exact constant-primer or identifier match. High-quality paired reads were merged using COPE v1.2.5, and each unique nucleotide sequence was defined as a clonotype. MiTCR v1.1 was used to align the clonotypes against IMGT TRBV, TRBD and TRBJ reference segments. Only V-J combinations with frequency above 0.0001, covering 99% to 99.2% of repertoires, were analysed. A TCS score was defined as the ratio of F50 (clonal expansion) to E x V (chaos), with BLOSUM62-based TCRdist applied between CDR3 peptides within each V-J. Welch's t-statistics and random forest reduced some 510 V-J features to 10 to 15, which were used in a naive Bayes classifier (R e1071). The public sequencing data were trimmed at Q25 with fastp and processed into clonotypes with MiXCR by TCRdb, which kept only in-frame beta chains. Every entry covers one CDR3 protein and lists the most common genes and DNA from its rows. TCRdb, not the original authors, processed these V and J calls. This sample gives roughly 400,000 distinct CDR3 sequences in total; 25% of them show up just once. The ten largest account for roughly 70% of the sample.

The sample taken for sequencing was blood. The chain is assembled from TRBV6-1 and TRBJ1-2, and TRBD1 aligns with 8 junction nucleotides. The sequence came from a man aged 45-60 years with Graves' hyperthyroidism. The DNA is TGTGCCAGCAGTCAGTTGACAGGGGCCTATGGCTACACCTTC. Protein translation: CASSQLTGAYGYTF.